These 11 T cell receptor beta chains originate from one sample sequenced in a study of regulatory T cells in long-lasting Graves disease (TCRdb year 2021). Receptor amplification or capture employed multiplex PCR. Sequencing used an Illumina HiSeq 4000. TCR beta libraries were built with iRepertoire HTBI primers and Arm-PCR amplification of CDR3 regions. TCRdb trimmed public reads at Q25 via fastp, called clones via MiXCR and kept in-frame beta chains. Duplicate CDR3 protein sequences are folded into a single record with the most common DNA and genes. A total of more than 400,000 distinct CDR3 sequences appear in this sample, 15% to 20% of them only once. The biggest ten clones account for about 12% of the sample. Read against the paper, the sample's time point label means: newly diagnosed GD, antithyroid drugs for less than 3 months. For both TCR sequencing and RNA sequencing, RNA was extracted from PBMCs using TRIzol.

The same sample was also studied in work on T cells in Graves' hyperthyroidism and ophthalmopathy.

Sequencing was performed on peripheral blood mononuclear cells (PBMCs), taken at new diagnosis, from a patient treated with antithyroid drugs. The origin of the receptors is a man between 35 and 55 years old with Graves disease. Donor details come from another sample of the same person, matched by shared clones.

This clonotype has ten or more counts. V and J are TRBV5-6 and TRBJ2-1; tentative D call: TRBD1 (6 bases). This CDR3 spans 15 amino acids. The germline gives CDR1 SGHDT, CDR2 YYEEEE. The V end lost 3 bases, the J end lost 0 bases, and 10 bases lay between the germline ends. CDR3: CASSYGTLSYNEQFF. The CDR3 coding sequence is TGTGCCAGCAGCTACGGGACACTCTCCTACAATGAGCAGTTCTTC. The full variable domain, completed using reference TRBV5-6 and TRBJ2-1, is DAGVTQSPTHLIKTRGQQVTLRCSPKSGHDTVSWYQQALGQGPQFIFQYYEEEERQRGNFPDRFSGHQFPNYSSELNVNALLLGDSALYLCASSYGTLSYNEQFFGPGTRLTVL.

This clonotype was observed many times. The chain couples TRBV12-3 or TRBV12-4 to TRBJ2-2; 7 bases are shared with TRBD2. Trimming cost V 5 bases and J 7 bases; bases outside gene matches: 10. This CDR3 has 15 amino acids. The CDR3 coding sequence is TGTGCCAGCAGTCATGAGGCGGGAGTAGACGGGGAGCTGTTTTTT. Protein product: CASSHEAGVDGELFF.

This clonotype was seen repeatedly, ten times or more. The J gene is TRBJ1-1, the V gene TRBV5-1; no firm D call. The V gene's germline CDR1 is SGHRS and CDR2 YFSETQ. The ends were cut back, 3 bases at V and 8 bases at J, with 11 bases in the middle. The length of the CDR3 is 12 residues. Here the CDR3 DNA reads TGCGCCAGCAGCTGGCGGGTGGGGGAAGCTTTCTTT. It translates to CASSWRVGEAFF.

This clonotype has just a few counts. This chain uses TRBV7-9 with TRBJ1-2; no clear D. There are 13 residues in the CDR3. CDR1 is SEHNR, CDR2 FQNEAQ, per germline (reference sequence). V was pared by 5 bases and J by 4 bases, with 11 bases between. This CDR3 is CASSPWSIYGYTF. The CDR3 region has the DNA TGTGCCAGCAGCCCTTGGTCCATCTATGGCTACACCTTC.

The chain employs TRBV7-3 and TRBJ2-1; 10 nucleotides agree with TRBD2. CDR3 length: 16 residues. Germline CDR1 is SGHTA and CDR2 is FQGTGA. V lost 0 bases, J lost 8 bases, and 7 bases stayed unmatched. CDR3 nucleotide sequence: TGTGCCAGCAGCTTAACTCTTACTAGCGGGATAGATGAGCAGTTCTTC. Its protein is CASSLTLTSGIDEQFF.

This clonotype was seen a few times. V is TRBV5-6 and J is TRBJ2-3; D gene ambiguous. CDR1 is SGHDT and CDR2 is YYEEEE in the germline V gene. The CDR3 spans 12 residues. The V end was cut by 6 bases, the J end by 2 bases, with 7 bases between. In nucleotides, the CDR3 is TGTGCCAGCACCGTAATCACAGATACGCAGTATTTT. This translates into CASTVITDTQYF.

This clonotype appeared a few times. V and J are TRBV11-3 and TRBJ2-3; the match to TRBD2 covers 13 bases. The CDR3 is 16 amino acids. V shed 0 bases, J shed 5 bases, and the junction held 2 bases outside the gene matches. Germline values: CDR1 SGHNT, CDR2 YENEEA. CDR3 amino acids: CASSLELAGGQDTQYF. CDR3 coding DNA: TGTGCCAGCAGCTTAGAACTAGCGGGAGGGCAAGATACGCAGTATTTT.

This clonotype was detected only a few times. Here the CDR3 DNA reads TGTGCCAGCAGCAATCCCGGGACAGCCAATGAGCAGTTCTTC. Translated: CASSNPGTANEQFF. The chain uses TRBV14 and TRBJ2-1, with 7 bases lining up with TRBD1. CDR3 length: 14 residues. CDR1 is SGHDN and CDR2 is FVKESK in the germline V gene. J was trimmed by 6 bases and V by 5 bases; bases with no gene match: 7.

This clonotype has ten or more counts. The rearrangement uses TRBV28 and TRBJ2-2; D might be TRBD1 or TRBD2, each matching 6 bases. The germline V gene encodes CDR1 MDHEN and CDR2 SYDVKM. The CDR3 sequence is 15 residues long. With 3 bases removed from V and 5 bases from J, the gap between germline ends came to 13 bases. CDR3 bases: TGTGCCAGCAGTTTCGGGGGACAAGGGACCGGGGAGCTGTTTTTT. Protein sequence: CASSFGGQGTGELFF.

This clonotype has ten or more counts. The J gene is TRBJ2-1, the V gene TRBV28; D is possibly TRBD1 (6 bases). Trimming removed 2 bases at V and 9 bases at J, with 14 bases between. This CDR3 has 14 residues. Germline CDR1 and CDR2: MDHEN and SYDVKM. The CDR3 is CASSLTRGTSEQFF. In DNA, the CDR3 is TGTGCCAGCAGTTTAACGAGGGGGACAAGTGAGCAGTTCTTC.

This chain connects TRBV7-6 to TRBJ1-5; D might be TRBD1 (5 bases). The germline V gene encodes CDR1 SGHVS and CDR2 FNYEAQ. This CDR3 contains 15 residues. V gave up 5 bases and J gave up 0 bases, with 11 bases separating them. CDR3 loop: CASSPGEVSNQPQHF. The CDR3 region has the DNA TGTGCCAGCAGCCCGGGGGAGGTTAGCAATCAGCCCCAGCATTTT.